What follows are 8 T cell receptor beta chains derived from one specimen sequenced in a study of T-cell reconstitution after alpha-beta-depleted transplantation in children. Unique molecular identifiers tagged the TCRbeta library. TCRdb analysed the PCR reads with MiXCR anew, one entry per CDR3 protein. Among 700,000 to 950,000 distinct CDR3 sequences listed, 16% were seen once. This material consisted of PBMCs, mostly from graft donor cells, taken 360 days after TCRalphabeta/CD19-depleted stem cell transplant. These receptors were collected from a male patient younger than 18 who had a stem cell transplant for acute lymphoblastic leukemia, so the T cells may come from the graft donor.

This clonotype was seen a few times. The chain recombines TRBV20-1 with TRBJ1-3, with unresolved D. Germline CDR1 and CDR2: DFQATT and SNEGSKA (reference sequence). This CDR3 region has 14 residues. V was cut by 0 bases and J by 4 bases, with 10 bases left in between. CDR3 DNA sequence: TGCAGTGCTAGAGATCTAGGGCGCGGAAACACCATATATTTT. This codes for CSARDLGRGNTIYF.

This chain joins TRBV15 and TRBJ2-1; no clear D. The CDR3 sequence is 16 residues long. V gave up 0 bases and J gave up 0 bases, with 9 bases separating them. Germline V lookup: CDR1 LNHNV, CDR2 YYDKDF (reference sequence). CDR3 sequence reads: CATSRDAAYSYNEQFF. CDR3 coding DNA: TGTGCCACCAGCAGAGATGCGGCTTACTCCTACAATGAGCAGTTCTTC. Based on the CDR3 plus reference TRBV15 and TRBJ2-1, the full variable domain is DAMVIQNPRYQVTQFGKPVTLSCSQTLNHNVMYWYQQKSSQAPKLLFHYYDKDFNNEADTPDNFQSRRPNTSFCFLDIRSPGLGDTAMYLCATSRDAAYSYNEQFFGPGTRLTVL.

J is TRBJ2-7 and V is TRBV6-6, with D possibly being TRBD1 (6 bases). The CDR3 totals 13 residues. Germline values: CDR1 MNHNY, CDR2 SVGAGI (reference sequence). Between the trimmed V and J ends, which lost 11 bases and 0 bases, there was a span of 14 bases. The CDR3 DNA follows: TGTGCCGGAGAAACAGGGAGCTCCTACGAGCAGTACTTC. It encodes CAGETGSSYEQYF.

The chain joins TRBV7-9 to TRBJ2-7; maybe TRBD2 (6 bases). Germline-derived CDR1 and CDR2 are SEHNR and FQNEAQ (reference sequence). Trimming removed 7 bases at V and 0 bases at J, with 13 bases between. The CDR3 runs 14 residues. This chain's CDR3 is CASNQRASSYEQYF. CDR3 nucleotide sequence: TGTGCCAGCAACCAGCGGGCCTCCTCCTACGAGCAGTACTTC.

The sample holds a few counts of this clonotype. The rearrangement links TRBV20-1 to TRBJ1-3; D possibly corresponds to TRBD1 (5 bases). The CDR3 has 14 amino acids. The V end was cut by 2 bases, the J end by 0 bases, with 8 bases between. In germline, CDR1 is DFQATT, CDR2 SNEGSKA (reference sequence). DNA of the CDR3: TGCAGTGCTAGACAGGGCCTCTCTGGAAACACCATATATTTT. Amino acids: CSARQGLSGNTIYF.

The table lists this clonotype with a few counts. The chain carries TRBV7-3 and TRBJ2-3; tentatively, D is TRBD1 (5 bases). The germline CDR1 and CDR2 sequences are SGHTA and FQGTGA. Trimming shortened V by 1 base and J by 4 bases, and 9 bases separated the two germline ends. The CDR3 loop spans 14 amino acids. CDR3 in DNA: TGTGCCAGCAGCTTAATGCAGGGTTCAGATACGCAGTATTTT. It is translated as CASSLMQGSDTQYF. The full variable domain, rest sourced from reference TRBV7-3 and TRBJ2-3, is GAGVSQTPSNKVTEKGKYVELRCDPISGHTALYWYRQSLGQGPEFLIYFQGTGAADDSGLPNDRFFAVRPEGSVSTLKIQRTERGDSAVYLCASSLMQGSDTQYFGPGTRLTVL.

V is TRBV5-1 and J is TRBJ1-1; no firm D call. Trimming removed 1 base from V and 0 bases from J, with 10 bases in between. The CDR3 has 15 residues. Germline V gene lookup returns CDR1 SGHRS and CDR2 YFSETQ. CDR3 region: CASSLRRTLNTEAFF. The CDR3 nucleotides are TGCGCCAGCAGCTTGCGGCGCACCTTGAACACTGAAGCTTTCTTT.

In its sample, this clonotype was seen many times. DNA of the CDR3: TGCAGTGCTAGAGGGGCCCCTGGGGGCACCATATATTTT. It is translated as CSARGAPGGTIYF. V gene TRBV20-1 combines with J gene TRBJ1-3, with TRBD1 as a possible D gene (5 bases). Germline V gene data show CDR1 as DFQATT and CDR2 as SNEGSKA (reference sequence). CDR3 length: 13 amino acids. V lost 1 base and J lost 9, with 13 bases in between.